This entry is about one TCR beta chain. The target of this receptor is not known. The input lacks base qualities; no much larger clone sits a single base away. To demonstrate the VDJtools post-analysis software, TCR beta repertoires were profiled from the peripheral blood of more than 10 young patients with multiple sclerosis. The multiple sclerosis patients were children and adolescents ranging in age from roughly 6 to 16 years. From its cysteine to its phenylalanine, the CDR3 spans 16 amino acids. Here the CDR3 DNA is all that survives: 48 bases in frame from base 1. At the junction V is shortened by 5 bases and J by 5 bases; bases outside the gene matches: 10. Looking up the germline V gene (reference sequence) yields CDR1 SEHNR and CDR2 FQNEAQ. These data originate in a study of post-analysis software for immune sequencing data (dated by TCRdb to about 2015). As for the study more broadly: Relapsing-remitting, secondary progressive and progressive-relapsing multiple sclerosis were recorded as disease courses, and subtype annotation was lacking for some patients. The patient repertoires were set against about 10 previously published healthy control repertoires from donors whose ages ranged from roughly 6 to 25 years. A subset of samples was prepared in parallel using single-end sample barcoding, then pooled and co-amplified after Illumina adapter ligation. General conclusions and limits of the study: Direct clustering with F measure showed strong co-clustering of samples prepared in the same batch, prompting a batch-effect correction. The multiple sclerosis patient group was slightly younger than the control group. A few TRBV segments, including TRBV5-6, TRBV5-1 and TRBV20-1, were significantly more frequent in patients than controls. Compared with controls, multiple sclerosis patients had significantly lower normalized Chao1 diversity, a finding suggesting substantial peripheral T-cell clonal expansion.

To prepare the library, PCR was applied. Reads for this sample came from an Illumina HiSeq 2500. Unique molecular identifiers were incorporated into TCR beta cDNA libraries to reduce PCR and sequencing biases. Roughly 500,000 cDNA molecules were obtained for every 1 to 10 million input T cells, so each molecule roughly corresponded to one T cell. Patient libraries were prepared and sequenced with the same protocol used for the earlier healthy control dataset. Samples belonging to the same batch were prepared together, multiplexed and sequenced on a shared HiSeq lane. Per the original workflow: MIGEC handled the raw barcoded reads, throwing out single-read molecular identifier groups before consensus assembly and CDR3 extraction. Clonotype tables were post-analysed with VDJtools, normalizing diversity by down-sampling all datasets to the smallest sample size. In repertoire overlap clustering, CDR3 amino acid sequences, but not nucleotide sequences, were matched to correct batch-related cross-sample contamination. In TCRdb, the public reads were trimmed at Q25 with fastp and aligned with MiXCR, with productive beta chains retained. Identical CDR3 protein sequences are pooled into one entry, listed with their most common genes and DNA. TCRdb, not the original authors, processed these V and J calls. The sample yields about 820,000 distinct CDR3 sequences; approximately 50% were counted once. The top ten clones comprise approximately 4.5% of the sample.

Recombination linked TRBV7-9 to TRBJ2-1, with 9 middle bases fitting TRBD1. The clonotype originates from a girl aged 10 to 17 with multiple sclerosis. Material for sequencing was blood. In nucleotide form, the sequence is TGTGCCAGCAGCAAGGGGGACAGGGATGTCGACAATGAGCAGTTCTTC. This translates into CASSKGDRDVDNEQFF.